This T cell receptor beta chain was captured by sequencing in a study of CD39 and CD103 CD8 tumor-infiltrating T cells. This clone was counted a few times. The protocol was immunoSEQ multiplex PCR, while the TCRdb copy is restricted to in-frame clones and leaves out a portion. Of about a thousand clones listed, 36% were seen once; the top ten hold 15% to 20%. Germline V lookup: CDR1 SEHNR, CDR2 FQNEAQ (reference sequence). V lost 4 bases and J lost 10, with 8 bases in between. The CDR3 runs 11 residues. Patients were not receiving therapy at sample collection. The rearrangement joins TRBV7-9 to TRBJ2-1; perhaps TRBD2 as D (5 bases). The TCR was taken from a human donor with melanoma. Sequenced input: CD39- CD103- CD8+ T cells sorted from the tumor. Stated subset: CD103-CD39- double-negative CD45RA- CD8 T cells. CDR3 residues: CASSSTREQFF. DNA for the CDR3: TGTGCCAGCAGCTCCACTAGGGAGCAGTTCTTC.